The rows below give T cell receptor beta chains drawn from one sample of a study of T cell repertoires in cytomegalovirus infection. These receptors have no known antigen. TCRdb redid the calling of the reads with MiXCR, one entry per CDR3 protein. The sample contains around 900,000 distinct CDR3 sequences, 25% to 40% of which appear only once. The sample here was cultured CD8+ T cells from PBMCs, taken from culture after CMV antigen stimulation. The receptors derive from a human donor in good health (CMV status not recorded). Some clones in this sample may be carry-over from other donors' samples. CDR3s leave out the opening cysteine and the closing phenylalanine or tryptophan. Fields, in order: V gene, D gene, CDR3 protein. A D gene is named only where the DNA matches it firmly.

TRBV29-1	.	SVSWGDGELF
TRBV7-2	.	ASSLSERGYNEQF
TRBV27	.	ASSPLPTADTQY
TRBV7-9	.	ASSSKGEQF
TRBV7-2	TRBD1	ASSPVLGDRGFTEAF
TRBV6-6	TRBD2	ASSYVSGSGETQY
TRBV7-9	.	ASSSVLYEQY
TRBV4-1	TRBD2	ASRLGPSGGSYEQY
TRBV20-1	TRBD1	SATFRDRPIWFYGYT
TRBV2	.	ASSPWGTNYGYT
TRBV12-3/TRBV12-4	.	ASSFQVMAAGPDSYQPQH
TRBV7-9	TRBD2	ASSLGLAGGLEQF
TRBV7-9	.	ASSSGAGRVGKDTQY
TRBV27	TRBD2	ASSPGTSGGYSSYNEQF
TRBV19	TRBD1	ASSSDRGGWNSPLH
TRBV6-5	.	ASRGADAMGYGYT
TRBV7-8	.	ASSLGGLTGYT
TRBV5-4	.	ASTWYGGDSPLH
TRBV2	.	ASNGGQYNEQF
TRBV6-1	.	ASSLLLSTEAF
TRBV7-3	.	ASSLGPVDEQF
TRBV9	.	TSSAGAYTEAF